A single sample is the source of the 7 T cell receptor beta chains below, sequenced in a study of blood T cell repertoires in COVID-19. This table comes from immunoSEQ multiplex PCR, and its TCRdb copy is limited to in-frame clones, with some not included. The sample shows a few hundred thousand clones, approximately 89% of them seen only once. Sequenced input: peripheral blood. The receptors come from an older woman with COVID-19, enrolled during active disease.

This clone was counted only a few times. This sequence joins TRBV4-1 and TRBJ1-3; TRBD1 aligns across 8 bases. Germline lookup yields CDR1 MGHRA and CDR2 YSYEKL. There are 17 residues in the CDR3. Losses at the gene ends were 0 bases for V and 2 bases for J; bases not matched to a gene: 6. The CDR3, as DNA: TGCGCCAGCAGCCAAGATATCGTCAGGGGGCCTGGAAACACCATATATTTT. Translating it yields CASSQDIVRGPGNTIYF.

This clone appeared a few times. The chain joins TRBV11-3 to TRBJ1-5; maybe TRBD1 (5 bases). CDR1 SGHNT and CDR2 YENEEA come from the germline V gene. V gave up 2 bases and J gave up 0 bases, with 14 bases separating them. The CDR3 consists of 17 residues. CDR3 DNA sequence: TGTGCCAGCAGCTTATTTAGGAGTGGACATAGCAATCAGCCCCAGCATTTT. Translation: CASSLFRSGHSNQPQHF. The full variable domain, its missing parts supplied by reference TRBV11-3 and TRBJ1-5, is EAGVVQSPRYKIIEKKQPVAFWCNPISGHNTLYWYLQNLGQGPELLIRYENEEAVDDSQLPKDRFSAERLKGVDSTLKIQPAELGDSAVYLCASSLFRSGHSNQPQHFGDGTRLSIL.

The rearrangement uses TRBV5-1 and TRBJ2-1, with 7 bases fitting TRBD2. Losses at the gene ends were 1 base for V and 9 bases for J; bases not matched to a gene: 10. CDR3 length: 15 amino acids. Germline V gene data show CDR1 as SGHRS and CDR2 as YFSETQ. CDR3 nucleotides: TGCGCCAGCAGCTTGCAGCGGGGCGCAATAGGTGAGCAGTTCTTC. The encoded protein is CASSLQRGAIGEQFF.

The genes are TRBV28 and TRBJ2-3; D is ambiguous. With 7 bases removed from V and 3 bases from J, the gap between germline ends came to 14 bases. The CDR3 is 14 amino acids. The germline V gene has CDR1 MDHEN and CDR2 SYDVKM. The CDR3 bases are TGTGCCAGCAATCTAGTCCAGCTGACAGATACGCAGTATTTT. This sequence encodes CASNLVQLTDTQYF.

V and J are TRBV5-1 and TRBJ2-7, with D unclear. Germline V gene data show CDR1 as SGHRS and CDR2 as YFSETQ. V gave up 8 bases and J gave up 8 bases, with 8 bases separating them. The CDR3 consists of 9 residues. The CDR3 region has the DNA TGCGCCAGTAGCCCCAAGCAGTACTTC. Amino acids: CASSPKQYF.

This chain uses TRBV10-3 with TRBJ2-1, with 12 positions matching TRBD2. This CDR3 is built from 15 residues. Looked up from germline, CDR1 is ENHRY and CDR2 is SYGVKD. V shed 10 bases, J shed 5 bases, and the junction held 9 bases outside the gene matches. The CDR3 nucleotides are TGTGCCACTTGGGGAAGGACTAGCGGGAACAATGAGCAGTTCTTC. Translation gives CATWGRTSGNNEQFF.

The chain links TRBV5-1 to TRBJ2-7; TRBD1 agrees at 9 bases. CDR1 SGHRS and CDR2 YFSETQ come from the germline V gene. The length of the CDR3 is 14 residues. V dropped 3 bases and J dropped 3; count of bases not matched to a gene: 4. The DNA for the CDR3 is TGCGCCAGCAGCTCTTCGACAGGGGGCTACGAGCAGTACTTC. Residues: CASSSSTGGYEQYF.